This TCR beta chain was observed in a study of cytomegalovirus exposure and HLA in healthy donors. The PCR employed 60 Vbeta primers together with 13 Jbeta primers. Repertoires were generated with immunoSEQ multiplex PCR, while TCRdb's copy carries only in-frame clones and drops some. The table includes some 200,000 clones, 75% to 85% detected once. The CDR3 contains 11 residues. With 4 bases removed from V and 9 bases from J, the gap between germline ends came to 9 bases. The V gene's germline CDR1 is SQVTM and CDR2 ANQGSEA. On this clone itself: Its antigen is currently unknown.

Study conclusions and caveats: Segments of the TCR beta V type were, in most cases, productive about 90% or about 30% of the time in an earlier analysis. Among TCR beta chains of equal frequency, HLA-associated ones were more clonally expanded in a later analysis. Most subjects had HLA-A and HLA-B alleles reportedly predicted accurately by TCR beta sequences.

V gene TRBV29-1 combines with J gene TRBJ2-2; D gene ambiguous. Sequencing was carried out using PBMCs. This TCR was recovered from a woman younger than 30 in good health and CMV-seronegative. The DNA for the CDR3 is TGCAGCGTTGGTTCGTCCCGGGAGCTGTTTTTT. It translates to CSVGSSRELFF.